The text below deals with one TCR beta chain. The CDR3 is made up of 16 amino acids. Trimming left V 3 bases short and J 1 base short, with 15 bases between. The germline V gene has CDR1 LGHNA and CDR2 YSLEER. This sample was taken from a study of blood T cell repertoires in COVID-19. Study-level information: Samples came from the United States, Italy and Spain, spanning acute and convalescent COVID-19. From T cells, B-cell-depleted T cells, or PBMCs came the material, which was cDNA or gDNA.

Method: immunoSEQ multiplex PCR; TCRdb's copy keeps in-frame clones and lacks some. The sample consists of 230,000 or so clones, roughly 80% of them appearing once. V usage is TRBV4-3 and J usage is TRBJ1-1, with a possible D match to TRBD1 (5 bases). The sequenced material came from PBMCs or T cells enriched from blood (not recorded which). The clonotype was recovered from a man in his fifties who had recovered from COVID-19. The CDR3 region is CASSQYAKGKNTEAFF. The CDR3 region has the DNA TGCGCCAGCAGCCAGTACGCTAAGGGGAAGAACACTGAAGCTTTCTTT.